One sample yielded the 7 T cell receptor beta chains listed below, sequenced in a study of blood T cell repertoires in COVID-19. Sequenced by immunoSEQ multiplex PCR; TCRdb stores in-frame clones only, minus some. Of hundreds of thousands of clones in the sample, around 90% were seen once. The sequenced material came from peripheral blood. The receptors come from a man younger than 35 with active or convalescent COVID-19.

The chain couples TRBV7-2 to TRBJ1-4, with 7 bases fitting TRBD1. Germline V gives CDR1 SGHTA, CDR2 FQGNSA. The J segment lost 5 bases and the V segment lost 2 bases, leaving 2 bases of the junction unmatched. The CDR3 loop spans 14 amino acids. The chain's CDR3 is CASSLNRGNEKLFF. CDR3 sequence (DNA): TGTGCCAGCAGCTTAAACAGGGGAAATGAAAAACTGTTTTTT.

The chain links TRBV7-3 to TRBJ2-3, with D unclear. Deletions cut 1 base from V and 1 base from J, with 3 bases between. The CDR3 runs to 13 residues. The germline V gene encodes CDR1 SGHTA and CDR2 FQGTGA. The DNA of the CDR3 is TGTGCCAGCAGCTTAATAGGCACAGATACGCAGTATTTT. It encodes CASSLIGTDTQYF.

The J gene is TRBJ2-2, the V gene TRBV7-9, with D perhaps TRBD1 (5 bases). Trimming shortened V by 1 base and J by 4 bases, and 7 bases separated the two germline ends. The CDR3 covers 14 residues. Germline-derived CDR1 and CDR2 are SEHNR and FQNEAQ (reference sequence). The CDR3 nucleotides read TGTGCCAGCAGCTTAGGACAGACCACCGGGGAGCTGTTTTTT. Amino acid sequence: CASSLGQTTGELFF.

The chain joins TRBV29-1 to TRBJ2-1; possibly TRBD2 for D (6 bases). Germline values: CDR1 SQVTM, CDR2 ANQGSEA. This CDR3 is built from 12 residues. V was trimmed by 3 bases and J by 6 bases, leaving 9 bases between them. The CDR3 bases are TGCAGCGTTGAGGGGGGACCCAATGAGCAGTTCTTC. Residues: CSVEGGPNEQFF.

The gene calls are TRBV9 and TRBJ2-2, with D maybe TRBD2 (5 bases). The germline gives CDR1 SGDLS, CDR2 YYNGEE. Trimming stripped 1 base from V and 5 bases from J, with 12 bases between. The CDR3 has 15 residues. CDR3 bases: TGTGCCAGCAGCGTATACGGGGTCGGGACCGGGGAGCTGTTTTTT. Its protein is CASSVYGVGTGELFF.

The chain links TRBV5-1 to TRBJ2-7; D may be TRBD2 (5 bases). This CDR3 contains 13 residues. Between the trimmed V and J ends, which lost 3 bases and 0 bases, there was a span of 7 bases. From germline, CDR1 is SGHRS and CDR2 YFSETQ. CDR3 loop: CASSWRSSYEQYF. CDR3 in DNA: TGCGCCAGCAGCTGGAGGAGCTCCTACGAGCAGTACTTC.

This chain's CDR3 is CASSIVGASNEQYF. Here the CDR3 DNA reads TGTGCCAGTAGTATAGTAGGGGCGAGCAACGAGCAGTACTTC. J is TRBJ2-7 and V is TRBV19; possibly TRBD1 for D (5 bases). The V end was cut by 1 base, the J end by 5 bases, with 12 bases between. The CDR3 has 14 residues. CDR1 and CDR2 (germline): LNHDA, SQIVND (reference sequence).